What follows are 26 T cell receptor beta chains derived from one specimen sequenced in a study of spatial heterogeneity in lung cancer. Time point defined: blood at routine non-recurrence follow-up after resection. Unsorted tumor, nontumor lung tissue or cryopreserved PBMC supplied the whole RNA. Each CDR3 protein gets one entry after TCRdb re-called the 5' RACE reads with MiXCR. The sample carries roughly 120,000 distinct CDR3 sequences, 12% recorded once. Sequencing was performed on PBMCs, taken at follow-up. These TCRs come from a male donor with early-stage non-small cell lung cancer.

This clonotype was picked up a small number of times. V is TRBV11-2 and J is TRBJ2-3; TRBD2 agrees at 11 bases. The CDR3 sequence is 17 residues long. Losses at the gene ends were 4 bases for V and 2 bases for J; bases not matched to a gene: 8. CDR1 and CDR2 from the germline V gene are SGHAT and FQNNGV. The CDR3 region is CASSSLMTSGITDTQYF. CDR3 in DNA: TGTGCCAGCAGCTCGCTGATGACTAGCGGGATCACAGATACGCAGTATTTT.

This clonotype was detected ten times or more. The chain combines TRBV28 with TRBJ2-7; a weak D match, TRBD2 (6 bases). Germline CDR1 is MDHEN and CDR2 is SYDVKM. CDR3 size: 14 residues. The germline V and J ends were trimmed by 3 bases and 1 base, with 10 bases remaining between them. CDR3 sequence: CASSFSGGSYEQYF. In DNA, the CDR3 is TGTGCCAGCAGTTTTTCTGGGGGGTCCTACGAGCAGTACTTC. Combining the CDR3 with reference TRBV28 and TRBJ2-7 gives the whole variable domain DVKVTQSSRYLVKRTGEKVFLECVQDMDHENMFWYRQDPGLGLRLIYFSYDVKMKEKGDIPEGYSVSREKKERFSLILESASTNQTSMYLCASSFSGGSYEQYFGPGTRLTVT.

The count of this clonotype is one. This sequence joins TRBV9 and TRBJ2-1; D possibly matches TRBD1 or TRBD2 (5 bases each). The germline V and J ends were trimmed by 0 bases and 6 bases, with 13 bases remaining between them. The CDR3 is 15 amino acids. CDR1 is SGDLS, CDR2 YYNGEE, per germline. The DNA for the CDR3 is TGTGCCAGCAGCGTAGGGGCCGGGACGTTCAATGAGCAGTTCTTC. As protein: CASSVGAGTFNEQFF.

This clonotype was counted many times. The chain recombines TRBV6-2 or TRBV6-3 with TRBJ2-3; D unresolved. There are 13 residues in the CDR3. Germline values: CDR1 MNHEY, CDR2 SVGEGT. Trimming stripped 8 bases from V and 2 bases from J, with 11 bases between. CDR3 residues: CASGRGDTDTQYF. The CDR3 nucleotides are TGTGCCAGCGGCCGAGGTGACACAGATACGCAGTATTTT.

This clonotype occurred a few times. The chain employs TRBV11-2 and TRBJ2-7; D perhaps matches TRBD1 (5 bases). From germline, CDR1 is SGHAT and CDR2 FQNNGV. The CDR3 length is 16 residues. V lost 6 bases and J lost 4, with 22 bases in between. CDR3 in DNA: TGTGCCAGCAGTCCCCAGTTTGGGGCTTTAGTATACGAGCAGTACTTC. This gives the protein CASSPQFGALVYEQYF.

This clonotype was seen many times. V is TRBV5-4 and J is TRBJ2-6; maybe TRBD2 (5 bases). This CDR3 is built from 15 residues. The germline CDR1 and CDR2 sequences are SGHNT and YYREEE (reference sequence). V was trimmed by 0 bases and J by 4 bases, leaving 8 bases between them. The CDR3 loop reads CASSLVGAGANVLTF. In nucleotides, the CDR3 is TGTGCCAGCAGCTTGGTGGGAGCCGGGGCCAACGTCCTGACTTTC. The entire variable domain, with the rest obtained from reference TRBV5-4 and TRBJ2-6, is as follows: ETGVTQSPTHLIKTRGQQVTLRCSSQSGHNTVSWYQQALGQGPQFIFQYYREEENGRGNFPPRFSGLQFPNYSSELNVNALELDDSALYLCASSLVGAGANVLTFGAGSRLTVL.

This clonotype has a handful of counts. CDR3 bases: TGTGCCAGCTCAAGGGGACTACCCTACAATGAGCAGTTCTTC. It codes for CASSRGLPYNEQFF. This chain joins TRBV28 and TRBJ2-1; 7 bases line up with TRBD2. The V gene end was trimmed by 8 bases and the J gene end by 2 bases; junction bases not matched to a gene: 6. The CDR3 is 14 amino acids. CDR1 and CDR2 from the germline V gene are MDHEN and SYDVKM.

This chain uses TRBV27 with TRBJ2-5, with TRBD2 identical over 12 bases. There are 15 residues in the CDR3. J lost 2 bases, V lost 3 bases, and 1 base had no gene match. The V gene's germline CDR1 is MNHEY and CDR2 SMNVEV (reference sequence). The CDR3 loop is CASSFGTSGQETQYF. CDR3 DNA sequence: TGTGCCAGCAGTTTCGGGACTAGCGGGCAAGAGACCCAGTACTTC.

The V and J genes are TRBV15 and TRBJ2-1; no clear D gene. Looked up from germline, CDR1 is LNHNV and CDR2 is YYDKDF (reference sequence). The CDR3 has 14 amino acids. V was cut by 0 bases and J by 5 bases, with 8 bases left in between. DNA for the CDR3: TGTGCCACCAGCAGAGATGGGCGGAACAATGAGCAGTTCTTC. This gives the protein CATSRDGRNNEQFF.

This clonotype was counted ten times or more. The chain joins TRBV10-3 to TRBJ2-1, with TRBD1 identical over 9 bases. The germline V gene encodes CDR1 ENHRY and CDR2 SYGVKD. The CDR3 consists of 12 residues. Trimming at V came to 4 bases and at J to 8 bases, leaving 0 bases not matched to a gene. The CDR3 sequence is CAISGDRDEQFF. The CDR3, as DNA: TGTGCCATCAGTGGGGACAGGGATGAGCAGTTCTTC.

The chain carries TRBV2 and TRBJ2-1; D is ambiguous. CDR3 length: 10 amino acids. V dropped 6 bases and J dropped 8 bases, with 5 bases sitting between them. CDR1 is SNHLY and CDR2 is FYNNEI in the germline V gene. CDR3 protein: CASREYEQFF. In nucleotides, the CDR3 is TGTGCCAGCAGGGAGTATGAGCAGTTCTTC. The full variable domain, with the rest looked up from reference TRBV2 and TRBJ2-1, is EPEVTQTPSHQVTQMGQEVILRCVPISNHLYFYWYRQILGQKVEFLVSFYNNEISEKSEIFDDQFSVERPDGSNFTLKIRSTKLEDSAMYFCASREYEQFFGPGTRLTVL.

This clonotype has more than one count but fewer than ten. The chain is built from TRBV7-9 and TRBJ2-2, with 10 bases identical to TRBD2. Germline CDR1 reads SEHNR; CDR2 reads FQNEAQ (reference sequence). This CDR3 is 16 amino acids long. V gave up 6 bases and J gave up 6 bases; unmatched junction bases: 10. CDR3 coding DNA: TGTGCCAGCAGTGCTACTAGCGGGGCAAAAGCCGGGGAGCTGTTTTTT. Amino acids: CASSATSGAKAGELFF.

The chain uses TRBV4-3 and TRBJ2-5; tentative D call: TRBD1 (5 bases). The CDR3 spans 13 residues. Between the trimmed V and J ends, which lost 0 bases and 5 bases, there was a span of 7 bases. Germline V CDR1 and CDR2: LGHNA, YSLEER. The CDR3 loop is CASSQDRGETQYF. In DNA, the CDR3 is TGCGCCAGCAGCCAAGATAGGGGCGAGACCCAGTACTTC.

This clonotype was seen only a few times. This chain links TRBV19 with TRBJ2-5; 10 bases match TRBD2. Germline V CDR1 and CDR2: LNHDA, SQIVND (reference sequence). J lost 6 bases, V lost 1 base, and 5 bases had no gene match. The CDR3 consists of 15 residues. The DNA for the CDR3 is TGTGCCAGTAGTATAGTGTCTAGCGGGGGTCAGACCCAGTACTTC. Protein sequence: CASSIVSSGGQTQYF.

This clonotype was observed many times. This sequence joins TRBV12-3 or TRBV12-4 and TRBJ2-1; 10 bases match TRBD2. The CDR3 runs 13 residues. Trimming removed 6 bases from V and 12 bases from J; junction bases left unmatched: 8. The CDR3 loop reads CASSKRGGGWQFF. As DNA, the CDR3 is TGTGCCAGCAGCAAGCGGGGGGGCGGTTGGCAGTTCTTC.

This clonotype was picked up many times. The genes are TRBV29-1 and TRBJ2-7; a possible D gene is TRBD1 (5 bases). This CDR3 has 13 residues. V was clipped by 4 bases and J by 2 bases, with 12 bases between them. Germline V gene sequence: CDR1 SQVTM, CDR2 ANQGSEA. CDR3 sequence: CSVVGGHTYEQYF. The CDR3 nucleotides are TGCAGCGTTGTGGGCGGACATACCTACGAGCAGTACTTC.

The sample holds a few counts of this clonotype. This chain uses TRBV15 with TRBJ2-5; 7 bases fit TRBD2. Germline values: CDR1 LNHNV, CDR2 YYDKDF (reference sequence). The length of the CDR3 is 13 residues. Unmatched junction bases numbered 4, after V lost 4 bases and J lost 5 bases. The CDR3 DNA sequence: TGTGCCACCAGCAAGTTGGGGGGGGAGACCCAGTACTTC. It is translated as CATSKLGGETQYF.

This clonotype has only a few counts. The genes are TRBV10-3 and TRBJ1-4; a weak D match, TRBD1 (5 bases). Germline values: CDR1 ENHRY, CDR2 SYGVKD. V was shortened by 6 bases and J by 7 bases, with 9 bases between the two germline ends. The CDR3 runs 12 residues. The CDR3 nucleotides are TGTGCCATCAGGGGGGACGGTGAAAAACTGTTTTTT. Amino acid sequence: CAIRGDGEKLFF.

This chain links TRBV20-1 with TRBJ2-1; the D gene is possibly TRBD2 (5 bases). The V and J ends lost 1 base and 5 bases respectively, with 15 bases between them. The CDR3 loop spans 15 amino acids. Germline V lookup: CDR1 DFQATT, CDR2 SNEGSKA (reference sequence). CDR3 sequence: CSARGGSVDHNEQFF. The CDR3 DNA follows: TGCAGTGCTAGAGGGGGTAGCGTGGACCACAATGAGCAGTTCTTC.

For this clonotype: The junction differs from germline at one of its ends, possibly a read error. This chain links TRBV6-2 or TRBV6-3 with TRBJ2-5; D remains ambiguous. The CDR3 spans 12 residues. CDR1 is MNHEY and CDR2 is SVGEGT in the germline V gene. CDR3 residues: CASSNSVKTQYF. The CDR3 nucleotides are TGTGCCAGCAGTAACTCCGTAAAGACCCAGTACTTC.

This clonotype has a handful of counts. The chain joins TRBV3-1 to TRBJ1-5; D remains ambiguous. The germline V and J ends were trimmed by 1 base and 4 bases, with 5 bases remaining between them. This CDR3 is built from 13 residues. CDR1 and CDR2 from the germline V gene are LGHDT and YNNKEL (reference sequence). CDR3 residues: CASSQGPNQPQHF. Written as DNA, the CDR3 is TGTGCCAGCAGCCAAGGACCTAATCAGCCCCAGCATTTT.

The chain employs TRBV4-3 and TRBJ2-7; TRBD1 agrees at 8 bases. With V trimmed by 0 bases and J by 9 bases, 7 bases remained unmatched. The CDR3 is made up of 14 amino acids. Germline V gene lookup returns CDR1 LGHNA and CDR2 YSLEER. The CDR3: CASSQDQTGERQYF. CDR3 sequence (DNA): TGCGCCAGCAGCCAAGATCAGACAGGGGAAAGGCAGTACTTC.

At least ten counts were recorded for this clonotype. The genes are TRBV5-1 and TRBJ2-1, with 10 bases aligning to TRBD1. This CDR3 has 15 residues. Germline V gives CDR1 SGHRS, CDR2 YFSETQ. The V and J ends lost 4 bases and 7 bases, in that order; junction bases with no gene match: 8. The CDR3 sequence is CASSPEVGQGNEQFF. As DNA, the CDR3 is TGCGCCAGCAGCCCCGAAGTGGGACAGGGGAATGAGCAGTTCTTC.

The chain is built from TRBV20-1 and TRBJ2-3; D may correspond to TRBD1 or TRBD2 (5 bases each). The germline V gene encodes CDR1 DFQATT and CDR2 SNEGSKA (reference sequence). This CDR3 contains 16 residues. V was shortened by 5 bases and J by 0 bases, with 18 bases between the two germline ends. The CDR3 DNA reads TGCAGTGCTCTTCGACTGATCGGGGCTAGCACAGATACGCAGTATTTT. As protein: CSALRLIGASTDTQYF.

This chain's CDR3 is CASSSRGTGEQYF. CDR3 DNA: TGTGCCAGCAGTTCACGGGGGACGGGCGAGCAGTACTTC. The chain employs TRBV12-3 or TRBV12-4 and TRBJ2-7, with TRBD2 as a possible D gene (6 bases). V shed 4 bases and J shed 6 bases, with 13 bases lying between them. This CDR3 region has 13 residues.

In its sample, this clonotype was seen a few times. The chain uses TRBV5-1 and TRBJ2-1; D remains unclear. The germline V and J ends were trimmed by 5 bases and 1 base, with 10 bases remaining between them. The CDR3 consists of 14 residues. Germline CDR1 SGHRS, CDR2 YFSETQ. DNA of the CDR3: TGCGCCAGCAGTGTGGACGGTTCCTACAATGAGCAGTTCTTC. It codes for CASSVDGSYNEQFF.